These 27 T cell receptor beta chains were all obtained from the same sample, sequenced in a study of T-cell memory formation after mild COVID-19. MiXCR, run by TCRdb on the 5' RACE reads, gives a single entry per CDR3 protein. The sample carries 150,000 to 200,000 distinct CDR3 sequences, 14% recorded once. Sequenced sample: PBMCs or a T cell subset sorted from them (not recorded which). The receptor set was obtained from an adult woman who had mild COVID-19 (a few samples of this study predate the infection). Cell type and time point are not known.

Comment on this clonotype: The CDR3 ends on some other residue instead of the conserved phenylalanine or tryptophan, so this is likely a read error. The DNA is left out, because the CDR3 cannot be placed on it with certainty; the CDR3 is given as TCRdb lists it. The chain links TRBV28 to TRBJ1-4; the D call in the table, TRBD1, was not verified against the DNA. The CDR3 length is 12 residues, termini included. CDR1 MDHEN and CDR2 SYDVKM come from the germline V gene. This CDR3 reads CASSSSDGVPRL.

The chain couples TRBV19 to TRBJ2-7; TRBD1 matches 9 bases. The CDR3 consists of 14 residues. V gave up 5 bases and J gave up 2 bases; unmatched junction bases: 4. Per germline, CDR1 LNHDA and CDR2 SQIVND (reference sequence). CDR3 bases: TGTGCCAGTAGTCGACGGACAGGGGCCTACGAGCAGTACTTC. Amino acid sequence: CASSRRTGAYEQYF.

The chain links TRBV30 to TRBJ2-7, with 9 nucleotides matching TRBD1. Losses at the gene ends were 7 bases for V and 7 bases for J; bases not matched to a gene: 17. Per the germline V gene, CDR1 is GTSNPN and CDR2 is SVGIG (reference sequence). There are 15 residues in the CDR3. CDR3 nucleotides: TGTGCCTCGCGGGAAGGGACAGGGTTTAGCAGGGAGCAGTACTTC. It translates to CASREGTGFSREQYF.

This clonotype showed up just a few times. The chain carries TRBV11-3 and TRBJ2-7; no clear D gene. The ends were cut back, 3 bases at V and 1 base at J, with 10 bases in the middle. Germline V gives CDR1 SGHNT, CDR2 YENEEA. The CDR3 is made up of 14 amino acids. Written as DNA, the CDR3 is TGTGCCAGCAGCTTCGACGGTACGTCCTACGAGCAGTACTTC. As protein: CASSFDGTSYEQYF. Variable domain in full (rest from reference TRBV11-3 and TRBJ2-7): EAGVVQSPRYKIIEKKQPVAFWCNPISGHNTLYWYLQNLGQGPELLIRYENEEAVDDSQLPKDRFSAERLKGVDSTLKIQPAELGDSAVYLCASSFDGTSYEQYFGPGTRLTVT.

Of note for this clonotype: A junction end diverges from the germline sequence, so it may reflect a read error. The rearrangement links TRBV24-1 to TRBJ2-5; D gene unclear. Germline CDR1 is KGHDR and CDR2 is SFDVKD. The CDR3 covers 13 residues. In DNA, the CDR3 is TGTGCCACCAGTGACCGACACCAGGAGACCCAGTACTTC. Translating gives CATSDRHQETQYF.

The rearrangement joins TRBV11-3 to TRBJ2-1; 8 nucleotides match TRBD1. With V trimmed by 4 bases and J by 7 bases, 3 bases remained unmatched. Germline CDR1 is SGHNT and CDR2 is YENEEA. The length of the CDR3 is 13 residues. The CDR3 is CASSSRQGNEQFF. The CDR3 DNA reads as TGTGCCAGCAGCTCACGACAGGGGAATGAGCAGTTCTTC. Full variable domain (outside the CDR3, taken from reference TRBV11-3 and TRBJ2-1): EAGVVQSPRYKIIEKKQPVAFWCNPISGHNTLYWYLQNLGQGPELLIRYENEEAVDDSQLPKDRFSAERLKGVDSTLKIQPAELGDSAVYLCASSSRQGNEQFFGPGTRLTVL.

This clonotype was detected only a few times. V gene TRBV12-3 or TRBV12-4 combines with J gene TRBJ2-7; TRBD1 agrees at 8 bases. After removal of 6 bases from V and 1 base from J, the junction contained 8 bases not matched to a gene. The CDR3 spans 15 residues. CDR3 region: CASSQRQGWSYEQYF. For the CDR3, the DNA is TGTGCCAGCAGCCAACGACAGGGGTGGTCCTACGAGCAGTACTTC.

This clonotype has just a few counts. The chain joins TRBV24-1 to TRBJ2-7, with D perhaps TRBD2 (5 bases). The CDR3 has 15 amino acids. The V gene lost 6 bases and the J gene lost 3 bases, with 17 bases spanning the gap. Looked up from germline, CDR1 is KGHDR and CDR2 is SFDVKD. CDR3 sequence: CATSPGMERDYEQYF. CDR3 DNA: TGTGCCACCAGTCCCGGGATGGAGAGAGACTACGAGCAGTACTTC.

This clonotype was recorded a few times. The genes are TRBV7-8 and TRBJ2-5, with TRBD2 identical over 7 bases. Trimming cost V 0 bases and J 1 base; bases outside gene matches: 5. Germline V gene data show CDR1 as SGHVS and CDR2 as FQNEAQ. The CDR3 loop spans 16 amino acids. This CDR3 is CASSLALTSFQETQYF. Written as DNA, the CDR3 is TGTGCCAGCAGCTTAGCCCTGACTAGCTTCCAAGAGACCCAGTACTTC.

V usage is TRBV19 and J usage is TRBJ2-1; D is perhaps TRBD1 or TRBD2 (5 bases each). V was trimmed by 6 bases and J by 2 bases, leaving 11 bases between them. Germline V gene lookup returns CDR1 LNHDA and CDR2 SQIVND (reference sequence). This CDR3 is 14 amino acids long. In DNA form, the CDR3 reads TGTGCCAGTAGCGGGACGGAGCCCTACAATGAGCAGTTCTTC. Protein sequence: CASSGTEPYNEQFF.

This clonotype was counted a single time. This rearrangement joins TRBV3-1 to TRBJ2-2; D gene unclear. Germline V lookup: CDR1 LGHDT, CDR2 YNNKEL (reference sequence). V dropped 1 base and J dropped 6 bases, with 6 bases sitting between them. The CDR3 runs to 13 residues. CDR3 sequence: CASSQVTAGELFF. CDR3 DNA: TGTGCCAGCAGCCAAGTCACCGCCGGGGAGCTGTTTTTT.

This clonotype was seen once. The V gene is TRBV4-1, the J gene TRBJ2-3, with D tentatively TRBD1 (6 bases). The CDR3 has 15 amino acids. Trimming removed 4 bases from V and 0 bases from J, with 11 bases in between. Germline V CDR1 and CDR2: MGHRA, YSYEKL. In DNA, the CDR3 is TGCGCCAGCAGCCCGGACAGTCCTAGCACAGATACGCAGTATTTT. This sequence encodes CASSPDSPSTDTQYF.

The chain recombines TRBV27 with TRBJ1-6; 9 nucleotides match TRBD1. Germline V gene data show CDR1 as MNHEY and CDR2 as SMNVEV (reference sequence). V shed 5 bases and J 10 bases; nucleotides not matched to a gene: 15. The length of the CDR3 is 17 residues. The CDR3 sequence: CASSAAGTGRKGSPLHF. DNA of the CDR3: TGTGCCAGCAGTGCGGCGGGGACAGGGAGGAAGGGATCACCCCTCCACTTT.

The CDR3 reads CASSFGQGFYNEQFF. The CDR3 nucleotides read TGCGCCAGCAGCTTCGGACAGGGCTTCTACAATGAGCAGTTCTTC. This chain connects TRBV5-1 to TRBJ2-1; 8 nucleotides match TRBD1. This CDR3 contains 15 residues. The germline V gene encodes CDR1 SGHRS and CDR2 YFSETQ. The V segment lost 2 bases and the J segment 3 bases; nucleotides outside the gene matches: 4.

This clonotype was observed a few times. The chain combines TRBV3-1 with TRBJ2-3; D possibly corresponds to TRBD2 (5 bases). The V end lost 3 bases, the J end lost 5 bases, and 6 bases lay between the germline ends. CDR3 length: 12 amino acids. Germline CDR1 and CDR2: LGHDT and YNNKEL (reference sequence). The CDR3, as DNA: TGTGCCAGCAGCCACACTAGAGATACGCAGTATTTT. This sequence encodes CASSHTRDTQYF.

In its sample, this clonotype was seen a few times. J is TRBJ2-1 and V is TRBV6-5, with 10 bases identical to TRBD2. Trimming removed 11 bases from V and 2 bases from J; junction bases left unmatched: 15. Germline CDR1 and CDR2: MNHEY and SVGAGI. This CDR3 has 17 residues. The DNA for the CDR3 is TGTGCCTCTACCAGGGGAGCGGGAGGGCGGGCCTACAATGAGCAGTTCTTC. The encoded protein is CASTRGAGGRAYNEQFF.

The CDR3 here is CASSGSQETQYF. The CDR3 DNA is TGTGCCAGCAGCGGGTCGCAAGAGACCCAGTACTTC. The J gene is TRBJ2-5, the V gene TRBV3-1, with no clear D. This CDR3 is 12 amino acids long. V was shortened by 5 bases and J by 2 bases, with 6 bases between the two germline ends. Germline V CDR1 and CDR2: LGHDT, YNNKEL (reference sequence).

The chain recombines TRBV6-6 with TRBJ2-5; TRBD2 agrees at 7 bases. The germline CDR1 and CDR2 sequences are MNHNY and SVGAGI (reference sequence). The trim removed 0 bases at V and 5 bases at J, leaving 9 bases unmatched. This CDR3 has 16 amino acids. CDR3 protein: CASSYSSSLRGETQYF. The DNA of the CDR3 is TGTGCCAGCAGTTACTCCTCAAGTTTGCGGGGGGAGACCCAGTACTTC.

This clonotype was counted between two and nine times. V usage is TRBV7-2 and J usage is TRBJ2-2, with 7 bases matching TRBD2. V lost 5 bases, J lost 0 bases, and 3 bases stayed unmatched. The V gene's germline CDR1 is SGHTA and CDR2 FQGNSA. This CDR3 is 15 amino acids long. The CDR3 sequence: CASSLSGSNTGELFF. DNA of the CDR3: TGTGCCAGCAGCCTTAGCGGGTCGAACACCGGGGAGCTGTTTTTT.

The chain links TRBV5-1 to TRBJ2-5; 8 nucleotides line up with TRBD1. The J segment lost 6 bases and the V segment lost 0 bases, leaving 10 bases of the junction unmatched. This CDR3 is 16 amino acids long. Germline CDR1 SGHRS, CDR2 YFSETQ. The CDR3 bases are TGCGCCAGCAGCTTGGCCAGCGGACAGGGAAGACAGACCCAGTACTTC. This encodes CASSLASGQGRQTQYF. Filled out from reference TRBV5-1 and TRBJ2-5, the complete variable domain reads KAGVTQTPRYLIKTRGQQVTLSCSPISGHRSVSWYQQTPGQGLQFLFEYFSETQRNKGNFPGRFSGRQFSNSRSEMNVSTLELGDSALYLCASSLASGQGRQTQYFGPGTRLLVL.

This chain joins TRBV3-1 and TRBJ2-7; TRBD1 aligns across 9 bases. The V gene end was trimmed by 1 base and the J gene end by 2 bases; junction bases not matched to a gene: 9. The germline V gene has CDR1 LGHDT and CDR2 YNNKEL (reference sequence). The CDR3 has 17 residues. The CDR3: CASSQVGTGLGPYEQYF. As DNA, the CDR3 is TGTGCCAGCAGCCAAGTTGGGACAGGGTTAGGGCCCTACGAGCAGTACTTC.

The table lists this clonotype with a few counts. The chain joins TRBV7-8 to TRBJ2-2, with 13 bases matching TRBD2. The V segment lost 5 bases and the J segment 2 bases; nucleotides outside the gene matches: 8. CDR1 SGHVS and CDR2 FQNEAQ come from the germline V gene. The CDR3 runs 18 residues. The CDR3 DNA reads TGTGCCAGCAGCCTCAGGACTAGCGGGAGTATTAACACCGGGGAGCTGTTTTTT. Translation gives CASSLRTSGSINTGELFF. Full variable domain (remainder filled in from reference TRBV7-8 and TRBJ2-2): GAGVSQSPRYKVAKRGQDVALRCDPISGHVSLFWYQQALGQGPEFLTYFQNEAQLDKSGLPSDRFFAERPEGSVSTLKIQRTQQEDSAVYLCASSLRTSGSINTGELFFGEGSRLTVL.

This clonotype was detected many times. The chain recombines TRBV6-2 or TRBV6-3 with TRBJ2-7; 8 bases are a match to TRBD1. J was trimmed by 0 bases and V by 6 bases; bases with no gene match: 4. The CDR3 covers 14 residues. The V gene's germline CDR1 is MNHEY and CDR2 SVGEGT. The CDR3 sequence: CASRTGTGSYEQYF. The DNA for the CDR3 is TGTGCCAGCAGGACCGGGACAGGCTCCTACGAGCAGTACTTC.

This clonotype has a handful of counts. The V gene is TRBV24-1, the J gene TRBJ2-3, with a possible D match to TRBD1 (6 bases). Trimming stripped 6 bases from V and 1 base from J, with 16 bases between. This CDR3 has 16 residues. CDR1 and CDR2 from the germline V gene are KGHDR and SFDVKD. The CDR3 loop is CATSSTGLARTDTQYF. As DNA, the CDR3 is TGTGCCACCAGTTCTACAGGGCTAGCACGCACAGATACGCAGTATTTT.

This clonotype was seen a handful of times. The V call is TRBV7-8, the J call TRBJ2-1; the match to TRBD1 covers 12 bases. Per the germline V gene, CDR1 is SGHVS and CDR2 is FQNEAQ. The CDR3 is 20 residues long. With V trimmed by 6 bases and J by 0 bases, 15 bases remained unmatched. The CDR3 is CASRGQGALIGASSYNEQFF. The DNA of the CDR3 is TGTGCCAGCAGGGGACAGGGGGCGCTTATCGGGGCAAGCTCCTACAATGAGCAGTTCTTC.

The V gene is TRBV25-1, the J gene TRBJ2-7; 8 bases align to TRBD1. Germline-derived CDR1 and CDR2 are MGHDK and SYGVNS. Trimming removed 5 bases from V and 3 bases from J; junction bases left unmatched: 9. This CDR3 comprises 15 residues. CDR3 amino acids: CASSNGQGLFYEQYF. Here the CDR3 DNA reads TGTGCCAGCAGTAACGGACAGGGCCTCTTCTACGAGCAGTACTTC.

The chain has TRBV24-1 and TRBJ2-5; D gene uncertain. The length of the CDR3 is 13 residues. Germline CDR1 and CDR2: KGHDR and SFDVKD. Deletions cut 3 bases from V and 5 bases from J, with 9 bases between. The CDR3 is CATSDENWETQYF. CDR3 nucleotide sequence: TGTGCCACCAGTGATGAGAACTGGGAGACCCAGTACTTC.